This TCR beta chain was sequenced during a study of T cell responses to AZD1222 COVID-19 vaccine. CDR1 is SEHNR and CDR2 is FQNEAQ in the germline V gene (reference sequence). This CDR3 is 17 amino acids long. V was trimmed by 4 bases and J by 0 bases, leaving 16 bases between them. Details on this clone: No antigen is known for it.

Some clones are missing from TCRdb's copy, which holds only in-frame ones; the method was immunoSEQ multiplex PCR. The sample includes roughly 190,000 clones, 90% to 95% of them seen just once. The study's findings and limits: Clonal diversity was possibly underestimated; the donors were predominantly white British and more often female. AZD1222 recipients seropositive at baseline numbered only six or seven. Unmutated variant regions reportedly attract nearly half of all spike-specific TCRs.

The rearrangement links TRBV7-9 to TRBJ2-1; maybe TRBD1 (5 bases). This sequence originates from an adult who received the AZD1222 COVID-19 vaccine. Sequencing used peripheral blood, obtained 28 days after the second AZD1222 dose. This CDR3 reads CASSSRTLTPSYNEQFF. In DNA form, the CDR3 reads TGTGCCAGCAGCTCCCGGACATTGACTCCCTCCTACAATGAGCAGTTCTTC.